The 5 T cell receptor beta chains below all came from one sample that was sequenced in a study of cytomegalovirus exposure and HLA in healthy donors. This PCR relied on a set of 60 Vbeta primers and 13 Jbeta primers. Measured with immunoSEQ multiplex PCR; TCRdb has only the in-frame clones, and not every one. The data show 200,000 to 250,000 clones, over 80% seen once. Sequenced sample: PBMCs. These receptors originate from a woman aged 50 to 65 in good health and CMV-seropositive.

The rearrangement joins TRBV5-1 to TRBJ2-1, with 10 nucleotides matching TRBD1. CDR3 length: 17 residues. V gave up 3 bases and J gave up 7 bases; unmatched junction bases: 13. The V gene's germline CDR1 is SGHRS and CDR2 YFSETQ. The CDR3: CASSWATGGADRNEQFF. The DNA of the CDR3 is TGCGCCAGCAGCTGGGCGACAGGGGGCGCGGATCGTAATGAGCAGTTCTTC.

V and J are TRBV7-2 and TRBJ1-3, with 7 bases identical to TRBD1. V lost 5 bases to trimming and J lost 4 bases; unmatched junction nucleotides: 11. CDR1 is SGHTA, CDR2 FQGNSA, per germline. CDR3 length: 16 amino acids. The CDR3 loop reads CASSTKGDSTGNTIYF. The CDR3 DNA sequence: TGTGCCAGCAGCACCAAAGGGGACAGTACCGGAAACACCATATATTTT.

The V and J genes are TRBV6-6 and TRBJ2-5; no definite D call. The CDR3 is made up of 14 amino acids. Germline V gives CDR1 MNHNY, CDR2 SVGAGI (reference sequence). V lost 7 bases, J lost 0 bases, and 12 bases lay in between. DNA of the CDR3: TGTGCCAGCACCCAACACCCGTACCAAGAGACCCAGTACTTC. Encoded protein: CASTQHPYQETQYF.

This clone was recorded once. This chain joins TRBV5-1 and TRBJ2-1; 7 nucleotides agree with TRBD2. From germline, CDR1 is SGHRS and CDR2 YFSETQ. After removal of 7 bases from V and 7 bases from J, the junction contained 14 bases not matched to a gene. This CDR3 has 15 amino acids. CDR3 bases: TGCGCCAGCGGGAGGGCAGGGCTCTCGAGGAATGAGCAGTTCTTC. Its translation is CASGRAGLSRNEQFF.

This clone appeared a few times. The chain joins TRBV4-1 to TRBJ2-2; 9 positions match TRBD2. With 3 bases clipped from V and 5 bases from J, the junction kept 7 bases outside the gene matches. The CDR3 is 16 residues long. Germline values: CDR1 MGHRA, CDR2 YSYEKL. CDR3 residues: CASSQRTTSGTGELFF. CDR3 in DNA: TGCGCCAGCAGCCAGAGGACCACTAGCGGGACCGGGGAGCTGTTTTTT.